The 13 T cell receptor beta chains reported below all come from one sample, sequenced in a study of blood T cell repertoires in COVID-19. The protocol was immunoSEQ multiplex PCR, while the TCRdb copy is restricted to in-frame clones and leaves out a portion. The table has about 84,000 clones, around 83% seen once. Sequencing was done on a sample of peripheral blood. These TCRs come from a man of 80 years or more with active or convalescent COVID-19.

The CDR3 sequence: CASSQRDRGGGYTF. CDR3 DNA: TGTGCCAGCAGTCAAAGAGACAGGGGTGGCGGCTACACCTTC. This sequence joins TRBV2 and TRBJ1-2, with TRBD1 matching over 8 bases. Per the germline V gene, CDR1 is SNHLY and CDR2 is FYNNEI. CDR3 length equals 14 residues. V shed 5 bases, J shed 8 bases, and the junction held 10 bases outside the gene matches.

V gene TRBV30 combines with J gene TRBJ2-7, with D maybe TRBD1 (6 bases). The CDR3 length is 14 residues. The ends were cut back, 2 bases at V and 0 bases at J, with 11 bases in the middle. Germline V gene sequence: CDR1 GTSNPN, CDR2 SVGIG (reference sequence). Here the CDR3 DNA reads TGTGCCTGGAGTTCCGGGACACTCTCCTACGAGCAGTACTTC. This gives the protein CAWSSGTLSYEQYF. Combining the CDR3 with reference TRBV30 and TRBJ2-7 gives the whole variable domain SQTIHQWPATLVQPVGSPLSLECTVEGTSNPNLYWYRQAAGRGLQLLFYSVGIGQISSEVPQNLSASRPQDRQFILSSKKLLLSDSGFYLCAWSSGTLSYEQYFGPGTRLTVT.

The CDR3 nucleotides read TGTGCCAGCAGCCCCAGCGGGAACTACAATGAGCAGTTCTTC. It codes for CASSPSGNYNEQFF. The V and J genes are TRBV7-2 and TRBJ2-1; 7 positions agree with TRBD2. V lost 5 bases to trimming and J lost 3 bases; unmatched junction nucleotides: 4. The CDR3 extends over 14 amino acids. Germline CDR1 is SGHTA and CDR2 is FQGNSA.

V gene TRBV28 combines with J gene TRBJ2-5, with 7 bases lining up with TRBD1. With V trimmed by 6 bases and J by 4 bases, 5 bases remained unmatched. The CDR3 consists of 13 residues. CDR1 and CDR2 (germline): MDHEN, SYDVKM. The CDR3 DNA reads TGTGCCAGCAGGCAGGGGACAGTAGAGACCCAGTACTTC. Protein: CASRQGTVETQYF.

V and J are TRBV7-9 and TRBJ2-7; no clear D. V lost 5 bases, J lost 4 bases, and 6 bases lay in between. Germline CDR1 and CDR2: SEHNR and FQNEAQ (reference sequence). This CDR3 contains 11 residues. In nucleotides, the CDR3 is TGTGCCAGCAGCAACAGTTACGAGCAGTACTTC. Amino acid sequence: CASSNSYEQYF.

The chain employs TRBV12-3 or TRBV12-4 and TRBJ1-1; the D gene is possibly TRBD1 (6 bases). This CDR3 comprises 13 residues. The V end lost 6 bases, the J end lost 6 bases, and 14 bases lay between the germline ends. As DNA, the CDR3 is TGTGCCAGCAGAACCCACAGGGCCGCTGAAGCTTTCTTT. Its protein product is CASRTHRAAEAFF.

This rearrangement joins TRBV18 to TRBJ1-4; D may be TRBD1 (5 bases). CDR1 and CDR2 (germline): KGHSH, LQKENI. CDR3 length: 15 residues. V was cut by 3 bases and J by 0 bases, with 8 bases left in between. The CDR3 DNA sequence: TGTGCCAGCTCACCGGACATTGCAACTAATGAAAAACTGTTTTTT. Translation: CASSPDIATNEKLFF.

This chain joins TRBV3-1 (or the pseudogene TRBV3-2) and TRBJ2-2; weak D call: TRBD2 (6 bases). The germline V gene encodes CDR1 LGHDT and CDR2 YNNKEL (reference sequence). The length of the CDR3 is 15 residues. V was shortened by 6 bases and J by 4 bases, with 15 bases between the two germline ends. CDR3 DNA sequence: TGTGCCAGCAGTGGGGACGGGAGCCCCACCGGGGAGCTGTTTTTT. Translated: CASSGDGSPTGELFF.

The rearrangement links TRBV5-1 to TRBJ2-1, with D possibly matching TRBD2 (6 bases). This CDR3 is built from 14 residues. Germline V gene data show CDR1 as SGHRS and CDR2 as YFSETQ. The V end lost 2 bases, the J end lost 3 bases, and 9 bases lay between the germline ends. The CDR3 region has the DNA TGCGCCAGCAGCTTCCGGACTAACTACAATGAGCAGTTCTTC. It specifies CASSFRTNYNEQFF.

This clone has a handful of counts. The rearrangement links TRBV7-9 to TRBJ1-4; 7 nucleotides line up with TRBD1. V lost 7 bases to trimming and J lost 4 bases; unmatched junction nucleotides: 6. The CDR3 is 14 residues long. Germline V gives CDR1 SEHNR, CDR2 FQNEAQ (reference sequence). The CDR3: CASTGQVVNEKLFF. The CDR3 DNA follows: TGTGCCAGCACCGGACAGGTGGTTAATGAAAAACTGTTTTTT.

The V and J genes are TRBV7-3 and TRBJ2-7; 11 bases line up with TRBD1. The length of the CDR3 is 15 residues. Per germline, CDR1 SGHTA and CDR2 FQGTGA. V gave up 9 bases and J gave up 3 bases; unmatched junction bases: 10. The CDR3 here is CASATGTGGYYEQYF. DNA of the CDR3: TGTGCCAGTGCTACCGGGACAGGGGGATACTACGAGCAGTACTTC.

The V call is TRBV6-6, the J call TRBJ2-7; 7 bases are a match to TRBD2. The germline V gene encodes CDR1 MNHNY and CDR2 SVGAGI (reference sequence). The CDR3 contains 14 residues. V was pared by 4 bases and J by 4 bases, with 7 bases of the junction left unmatched. CDR3: CASSSPRGEYEQYF. The CDR3 coding sequence is TGTGCCAGCAGTTCTCCCCGGGGGGAGTACGAGCAGTACTTC.

This clone was seen more than once but under ten times. The chain couples TRBV7-9 to TRBJ2-7, with a possible D match to TRBD1 (6 bases). Trimming removed 5 bases from V and 3 bases from J, with 8 bases in between. The CDR3 is made up of 12 amino acids. The V gene's germline CDR1 is SEHNR and CDR2 FQNEAQ (reference sequence). The CDR3 nucleotides read TGTGCCAGCAGCCTACAGGGCTACGAGCAGTACTTC. This translates into CASSLQGYEQYF.